The clone carrying this T cell receptor (beta chain) was picked up a small number of times. There are 15 residues in the CDR3. CDR1 and CDR2 from the germline V gene are ENHRY and SYGVKD. With 3 bases removed from V and 9 bases from J, the gap between germline ends came to 15 bases. The PCR ran on 60 Vbeta and 13 Jbeta primers. Profiled with immunoSEQ multiplex PCR; TCRdb holds only in-frame clones, not every one. Of 110,000 or so clones listed, over 6.5% are singletons. The data originate from a study of cytomegalovirus exposure and HLA in healthy donors. The sequenced sample was PBMCs. The source of this sequence is a woman between 40 and 50 years old in good health and CMV-seropositive. This sequence joins TRBV10-3 and TRBJ1-6, with D maybe TRBD1 (6 bases). The CDR3 spells CAISEGSGDGSPLHF. CDR3 nucleotide sequence: TGTGCCATCAGTGAAGGGTCAGGGGATGGTTCACCCCTCCACTTT.